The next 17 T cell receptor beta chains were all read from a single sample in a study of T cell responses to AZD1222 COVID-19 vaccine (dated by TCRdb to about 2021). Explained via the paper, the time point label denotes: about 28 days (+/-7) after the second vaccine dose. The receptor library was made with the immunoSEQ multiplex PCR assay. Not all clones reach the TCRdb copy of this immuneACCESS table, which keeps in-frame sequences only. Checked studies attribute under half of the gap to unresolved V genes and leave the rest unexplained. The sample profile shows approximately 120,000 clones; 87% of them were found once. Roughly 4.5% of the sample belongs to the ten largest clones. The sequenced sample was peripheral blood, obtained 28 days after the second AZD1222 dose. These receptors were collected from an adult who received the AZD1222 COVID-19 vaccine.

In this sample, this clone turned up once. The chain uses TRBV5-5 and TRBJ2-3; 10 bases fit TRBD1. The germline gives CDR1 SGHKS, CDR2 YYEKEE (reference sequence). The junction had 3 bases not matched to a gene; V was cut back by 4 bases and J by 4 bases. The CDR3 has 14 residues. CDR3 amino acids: CASSTGQGSDTQYF. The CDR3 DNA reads TGTGCCAGCAGCACGGGACAGGGGTCAGATACGCAGTATTTT.

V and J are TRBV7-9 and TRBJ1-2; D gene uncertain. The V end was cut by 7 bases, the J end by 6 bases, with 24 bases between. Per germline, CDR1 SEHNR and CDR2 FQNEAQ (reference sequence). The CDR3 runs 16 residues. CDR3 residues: CASTSRGVTPNDGYTF. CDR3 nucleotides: TGTGCCAGCACCTCCCGTGGGGTTACCCCTAATGATGGCTACACCTTC.

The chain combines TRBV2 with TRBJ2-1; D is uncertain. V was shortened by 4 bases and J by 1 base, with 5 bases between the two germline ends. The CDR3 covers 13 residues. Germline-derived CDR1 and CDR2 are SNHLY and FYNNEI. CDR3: CASSVGSYNEQFF. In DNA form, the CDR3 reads TGTGCCAGCAGTGTGGGATCCTACAATGAGCAGTTCTTC.

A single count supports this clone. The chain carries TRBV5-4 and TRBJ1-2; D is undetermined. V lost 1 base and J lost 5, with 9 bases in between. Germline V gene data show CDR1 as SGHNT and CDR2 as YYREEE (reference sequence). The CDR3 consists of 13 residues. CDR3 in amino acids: CASSLWAIYGYTF. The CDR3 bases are TGTGCCAGCAGCTTGTGGGCAATTTATGGCTACACCTTC.

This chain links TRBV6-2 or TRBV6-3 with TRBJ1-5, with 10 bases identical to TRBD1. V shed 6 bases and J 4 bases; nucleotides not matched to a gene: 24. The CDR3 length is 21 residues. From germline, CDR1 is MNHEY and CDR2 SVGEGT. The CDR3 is CASSYTTGQGRRPGQNQPQHF. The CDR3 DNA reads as TGTGCCAGCAGCTATACCACGGGACAGGGGAGGCGGCCCGGCCAAAATCAGCCCCAGCATTTT.

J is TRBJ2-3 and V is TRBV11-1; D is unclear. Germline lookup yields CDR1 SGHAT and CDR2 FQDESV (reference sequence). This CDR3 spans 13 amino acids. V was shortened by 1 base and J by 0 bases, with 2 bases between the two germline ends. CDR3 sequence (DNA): TGTGCCAGCAGCTTAGATAGCACAGATACGCAGTATTTT. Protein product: CASSLDSTDTQYF.

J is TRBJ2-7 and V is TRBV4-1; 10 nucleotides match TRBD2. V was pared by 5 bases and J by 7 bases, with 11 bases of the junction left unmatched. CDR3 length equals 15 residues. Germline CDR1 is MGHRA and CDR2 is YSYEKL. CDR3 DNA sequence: TGCGCCAGCAGCACGGAACCGGGACTAGCGTGGGAGCAGTACTTC. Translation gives CASSTEPGLAWEQYF.

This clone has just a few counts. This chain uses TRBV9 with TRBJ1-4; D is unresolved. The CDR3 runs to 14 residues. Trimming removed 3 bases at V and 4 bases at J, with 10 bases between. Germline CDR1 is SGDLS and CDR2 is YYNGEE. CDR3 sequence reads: CASSAPRSNEKLFF. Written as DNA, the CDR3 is TGTGCCAGCAGCGCGCCCCGGAGTAATGAAAAACTGTTTTTT.

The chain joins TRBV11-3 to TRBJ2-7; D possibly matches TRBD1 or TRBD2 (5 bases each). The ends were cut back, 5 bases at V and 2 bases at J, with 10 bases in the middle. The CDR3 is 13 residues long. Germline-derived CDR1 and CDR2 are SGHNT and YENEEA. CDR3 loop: CASSPGTPYEQYF. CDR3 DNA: TGTGCCAGCAGCCCCGGGACCCCCTACGAGCAGTACTTC.

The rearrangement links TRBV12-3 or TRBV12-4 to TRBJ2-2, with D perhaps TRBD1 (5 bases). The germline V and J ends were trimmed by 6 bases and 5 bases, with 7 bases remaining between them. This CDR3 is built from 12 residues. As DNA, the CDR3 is TGTGCCAGCAGACCAGGGACCGGGGAGCTGTTTTTT. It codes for CASRPGTGELFF.

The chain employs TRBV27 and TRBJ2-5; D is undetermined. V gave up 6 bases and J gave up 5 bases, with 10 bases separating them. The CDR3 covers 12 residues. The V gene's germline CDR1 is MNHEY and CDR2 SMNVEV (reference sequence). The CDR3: CASRNLGETQYF. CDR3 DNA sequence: TGTGCCAGCAGGAATCTTGGGGAGACCCAGTACTTC.

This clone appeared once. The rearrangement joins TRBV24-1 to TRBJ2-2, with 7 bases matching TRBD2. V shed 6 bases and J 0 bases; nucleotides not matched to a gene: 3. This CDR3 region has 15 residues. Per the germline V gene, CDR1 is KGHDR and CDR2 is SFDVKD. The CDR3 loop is CATSSAGANTGELFF. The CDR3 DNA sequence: TGTGCCACCAGTTCGGCGGGGGCGAACACCGGGGAGCTGTTTTTT.

The chain's CDR3 is CASSLTSGGGFPYEQYF. The CDR3 DNA is TGTGCCAGCAGCCTAACTAGCGGGGGGGGATTTCCCTACGAGCAGTACTTC. The chain recombines TRBV5-4 with TRBJ2-7; 13 bases map to TRBD2. This CDR3 is 17 amino acids long. The germline V gene encodes CDR1 SGHNT and CDR2 YYREEE (reference sequence). V lost 4 bases to trimming and J lost 2 bases; unmatched junction nucleotides: 9.

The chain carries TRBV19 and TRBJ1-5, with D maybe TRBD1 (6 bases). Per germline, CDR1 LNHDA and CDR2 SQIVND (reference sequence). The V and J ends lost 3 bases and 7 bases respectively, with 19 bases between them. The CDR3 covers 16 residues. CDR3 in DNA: TGTGCCAGTAGTATGGGGAGACAGGTCGTTCGACAGCCCCAGCATTTT. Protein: CASSMGRQVVRQPQHF.

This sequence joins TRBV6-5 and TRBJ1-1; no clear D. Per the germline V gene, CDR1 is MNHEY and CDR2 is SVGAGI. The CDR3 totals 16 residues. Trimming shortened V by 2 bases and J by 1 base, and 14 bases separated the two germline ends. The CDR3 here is CASSYAFGGANTEAFF. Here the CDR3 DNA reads TGTGCCAGCAGTTACGCATTCGGAGGTGCGAACACTGAAGCTTTCTTT.

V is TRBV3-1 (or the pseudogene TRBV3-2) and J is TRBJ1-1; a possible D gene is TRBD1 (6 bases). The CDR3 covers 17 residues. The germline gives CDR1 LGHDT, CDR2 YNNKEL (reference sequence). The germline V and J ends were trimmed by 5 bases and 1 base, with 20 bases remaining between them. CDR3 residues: CASSESGTLSQNTEAFF. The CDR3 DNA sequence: TGTGCCAGCAGCGAAAGTGGGACACTTTCTCAGAACACTGAAGCTTTCTTT.

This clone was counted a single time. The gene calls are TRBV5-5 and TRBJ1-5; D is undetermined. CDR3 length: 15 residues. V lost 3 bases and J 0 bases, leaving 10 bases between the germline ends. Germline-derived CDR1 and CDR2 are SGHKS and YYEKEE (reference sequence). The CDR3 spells CASSYGDTSNQPQHF. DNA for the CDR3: TGTGCCAGCAGCTACGGAGACACTAGCAATCAGCCCCAGCATTTT. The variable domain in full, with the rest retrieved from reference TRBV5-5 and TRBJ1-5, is DAGVTQSPTHLIKTRGQQVTLRCSPISGHKSVSWYQQVLGQGPQFIFQYYEKEERGRGNFPDRFSARQFPNYSSELNVNALLLGDSALYLCASSYGDTSNQPQHFGDGTRLSIL.